Given below is one T cell receptor beta chain in context. Its antigen is currently unknown. Sorted-subset replicate PCR reactions were performed with approximately 180 ng DNA, corresponding to roughly 29,000 T cell genomes. Generated by immunoSEQ multiplex PCR, the TCRdb table keeps only in-frame clones and is missing some. The sample lists 2 million or so clones, just under 95% occurring once. The data belong to a study of shared clonotypes between healthy human individuals. The V and J ends lost 1 base and 9 bases respectively, with 16 bases between them. Germline assignment: CDR1 SQVTM and CDR2 ANQGSEA. The CDR3 spans 14 residues. CD45RO-negative cells were positively selected for CCR7, leaving out terminally differentiated effector memory CD45RA+ cells. Study-wide results and limits: Clonotype sharing among donors, it was expected, would be affected by sequencing depth.

This chain uses TRBV29-1 with TRBJ2-1; D is perhaps TRBD1 (6 bases). This TCR was sampled from a man between 18 and 29 years old in good health. The sample taken for sequencing was naive CD8+ T cells sorted from blood. CDR3 protein: CSVEVGNTGTEQFF. The DNA of the CDR3 is TGCAGCGTTGAAGTGGGAAATACAGGGACTGAGCAGTTCTTC.